One and the same sample provided the 7 T cell receptor beta chains below, sequenced in a study of shared clonotypes between healthy human individuals (dated by TCRdb to between 2020 and 2021). To prepare the library, the immunoSEQ multiplex PCR assay was applied. What TCRdb holds here is the immuneACCESS table cut down to in-frame rearrangements. Part of the clones is not present; checked against another copy, under half of the missing clones reflect an unresolved V gene, and the others are unexplained. The sample has a few million clones on record, 85% to 95% of them singletons. Around 0.35% of the sample comes from the top ten. The sequencing input was naive CD4+ T cells from PBMCs. This sample's cell subset or site label indicates: CD45RA+ positively selected. The receptor source for this set is a young man in good health. Some clones in this sample may be carry-over from other donors' samples.

V usage is TRBV19 and J usage is TRBJ2-7; D tentatively fits TRBD1 or TRBD2 (5 bases each). V dropped 1 base and J dropped 0 bases, with 10 bases sitting between them. Germline V CDR1 and CDR2: LNHDA, SQIVND (reference sequence). The CDR3 consists of 15 residues. The CDR3: CASSIGDASSYEQYF. DNA for the CDR3: TGTGCCAGTAGTATAGGGGACGCGAGCTCCTACGAGCAGTACTTC.

V and J are TRBV19 and TRBJ2-1; D is unclear. Trimming cost V 4 bases and J 2 bases, with 15 bases left between them. Germline assignment: CDR1 LNHDA and CDR2 SQIVND (reference sequence). The CDR3 has 16 amino acids. CDR3: CASSRSRTATYNEQFF. The CDR3, as DNA: TGTGCCAGTAGTAGATCTAGAACGGCAACCTACAATGAGCAGTTCTTC. Complete variable domain (other parts from reference TRBV19 and TRBJ2-1): DGGITQSPKYLFRKEGQNVTLSCEQNLNHDAMYWYRQDPGQGLRLIYYSQIVNDFQKGDIAEGYSVSREKKESFPLTVTSAQKNPTAFYLCASSRSRTATYNEQFFGPGTRLTVL.

This chain joins TRBV4-2 and TRBJ2-3, with D uncertain. The CDR3 consists of 16 residues. Trimming cost V 4 bases and J 2 bases, with 16 bases left between them. CDR1 is LGHNA and CDR2 is YNFKEQ in the germline V gene. The CDR3 DNA reads as TGTGCCAGCAGCCCGTACGCCGGGCCCCACACAGATACGCAGTATTTT. It is translated as CASSPYAGPHTDTQYF.

This chain uses TRBV10-3 with TRBJ1-1; TRBD1 aligns across 7 bases. The CDR3 is made up of 15 amino acids. Germline V gene sequence: CDR1 ENHRY, CDR2 SYGVKD. V shed 5 bases, J shed 1 base, and the junction held 7 bases outside the gene matches. CDR3: CAISPRTGGNTEAFF. CDR3 coding DNA: TGTGCCATCAGTCCCCGGACAGGAGGGAACACTGAAGCTTTCTTT.

The CDR3 sequence: CASSRIRSGSSYNEQFF. The CDR3 DNA follows: TGTGCCAGCAGCCGGATAAGATCGGGGAGCTCCTACAATGAGCAGTTCTTC. The chain couples TRBV7-8 to TRBJ2-1, with a weak D call TRBD2 (5 bases). This CDR3 has 17 residues. Trimming took 5 bases from V and 0 from J, leaving 17 bases between them. Per the germline V gene, CDR1 is SGHVS and CDR2 is FQNEAQ.

The V and J genes are TRBV5-1 and TRBJ1-4; perhaps TRBD1 as D (5 bases). This CDR3 is built from 16 residues. The V gene's germline CDR1 is SGHRS and CDR2 YFSETQ. Trimming took 1 base from V and 14 from J, leaving 24 bases between them. CDR3 nucleotide sequence: TGCGCCAGCAGCTTGATAGGAGTTGATTCCCCCGGGGGGCTGTTTTTT. As protein: CASSLIGVDSPGGLFF. Using reference TRBV5-1 and TRBJ1-4 for the parts outside the CDR3, the full variable domain is KAGVTQTPRYLIKTRGQQVTLSCSPISGHRSVSWYQQTPGQGLQFLFEYFSETQRNKGNFPGRFSGRQFSNSRSEMNVSTLELGDSALYLCASSLIGVDSPGGLFFGSGTQLSVL.

This clone was detected only a few times. CDR3 protein: CAWSDGGPGQPQHF. DNA for the CDR3: TGTGCCTGGAGTGACGGAGGCCCAGGGCAGCCCCAGCATTTT. The V call is TRBV30, the J call TRBJ1-5, with TRBD1 as a possible D gene (5 bases). The length of the CDR3 is 14 residues. CDR1 and CDR2 from the germline V gene are GTSNPN and SVGIG (reference sequence). V was trimmed by 1 base and J by 7 bases, leaving 14 bases between them.